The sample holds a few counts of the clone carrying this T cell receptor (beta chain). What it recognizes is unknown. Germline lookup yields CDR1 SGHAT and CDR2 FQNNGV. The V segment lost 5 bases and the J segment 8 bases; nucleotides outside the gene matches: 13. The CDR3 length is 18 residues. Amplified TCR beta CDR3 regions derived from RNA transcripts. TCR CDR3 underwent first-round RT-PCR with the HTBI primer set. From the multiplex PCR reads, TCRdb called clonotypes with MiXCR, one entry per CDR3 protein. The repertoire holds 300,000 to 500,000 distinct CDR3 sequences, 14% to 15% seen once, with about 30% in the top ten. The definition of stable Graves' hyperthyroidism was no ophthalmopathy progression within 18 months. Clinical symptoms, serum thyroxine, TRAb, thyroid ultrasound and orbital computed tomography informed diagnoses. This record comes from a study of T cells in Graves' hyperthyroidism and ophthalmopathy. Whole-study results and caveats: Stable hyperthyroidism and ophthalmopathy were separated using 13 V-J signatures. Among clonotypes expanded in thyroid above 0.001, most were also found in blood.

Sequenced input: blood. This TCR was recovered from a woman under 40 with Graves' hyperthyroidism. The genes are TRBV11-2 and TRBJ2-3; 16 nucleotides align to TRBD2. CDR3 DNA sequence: TGTGCCAGCAGCAAGGGACTAGCGGGAGGGCCGAAGGAAGGTACGCAGTATTTT. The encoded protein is CASSKGLAGGPKEGTQYF.